These T cell receptor beta chains were read from a single sample in a study of T cell responses to AZD1222 COVID-19 vaccine. TCRdb's table, derived via immunoSEQ multiplex PCR, lists solely in-frame clones and lacks some. This table holds more than 60,000 clones, around 83% found once. This sample comprised peripheral blood, obtained on day 0 of AZD1222 vaccination. These receptors were obtained from an adult in good health. Each CDR3 is given with its conserved first and last residue. A D gene is named only where the DNA matches it firmly. Not all rows give a size; the values are once, few, many and, for expanded clones, a class.

>TRBJ1-2|TRBV2|NA|TRBD1
CASSPDRGPYGYTF
TGTGCCAGCAGTCCGGACAGGGGGCCTTATGGCTACACCTTC
>TRBJ1-2|TRBV6-5|NA|TRBD1
CASSYSIGTGHYGYTF
TGTGCCAGCAGTTACTCGATTGGGACAGGCCACTATGGCTACACCTTC
>TRBJ1-5|TRBV15|few|NA
CATSRVRGFGGQPQHF
TGTGCCACCAGCAGAGTCAGGGGATTCGGGGGTCAGCCCCAGCATTTT
>TRBJ2-3|TRBV7-9|NA|NA
CASSPPSGYTDTQYF
TGTGCCAGCAGCCCGCCGAGCGGTTACACAGATACGCAGTATTTT
>TRBJ1-1|TRBV7-3|medium-sized|NA
CASSLHQGNTEAFF
TGTGCCAGCAGCTTACACCAGGGAAACACTGAAGCTTTCTTT
>TRBJ2-7|TRBV6-6|NA|NA
CASSYGSRLNEQYF
TGTGCCAGCAGTTACGGCTCCCGGTTAAACGAGCAGTACTTC
>TRBJ1-1|TRBV5-1|once|NA
CASSPGPSNTEAFF
TGCGCTAGCAGCCCAGGGCCCTCGAACACTGAAGCTTTCTTT
>TRBJ2-2|TRBV7-2|few|TRBD1
CASSLTGGEGSTGELFF
TGTGCCAGCAGTTTGACAGGGGGCGAGGGGAGCACCGGGGAGCTGTTTTTT
>TRBJ2-5|TRBV6-5|NA|NA
CASSRNGVLGETQYF
TGTGCCAGCAGTAGGAACGGAGTATTGGGGGAGACCCAGTACTTC
>TRBJ1-1|TRBV25-1|once|NA
CASSESGASQNTEAFF
TGTGCCAGCAGTGAATCCGGAGCCTCACAGAACACTGAAGCTTTCTTT
>TRBJ2-1|TRBV4-1|NA|NA
CASSLREDLNEQFF
TGCGCCAGCAGCCTCAGGGAGGATCTCAATGAGCAGTTCTTC
>TRBJ2-7|TRBV7-2|NA|NA
CASSLEAPYEQYF
TGTGCCAGCAGCTTGGAGGCCCCCTACGAGCAGTACTTC
>TRBJ2-1|TRBV2|NA|NA
CASSEYGVTSETYNEQFF
TGTGCCAGCAGTGAATATGGGGTGACTTCTGAAACCTACAATGAGCAGTTCTTC
>TRBJ2-1|TRBV10-3|NA|TRBD2
CASLGGSRNNEQFF
TGTGCCTCACTGGGCGGGAGTAGGAACAATGAGCAGTTCTTC
>TRBJ1-1|TRBV5-1|NA|TRBD1
CASTWGPTGGMNTEAFF
TGCGCCAGCACATGGGGTCCGACAGGGGGCATGAACACTGAAGCTTTCTTT
>TRBJ1-1|TRBV5-1|NA|NA
CASIPSEEAFF
TGCGCCAGCATCCCATCCGAGGAAGCTTTCTTT
>TRBJ2-5|TRBV3-1/TRBV3-2|NA|TRBD2
CASSHPGLAGRPQETQYF
TGTGCCAGCAGTCACCCGGGACTAGCGGGACGTCCTCAAGAGACCCAGTACTTC
>TRBJ2-7|TRBV7-2|NA|TRBD1
CASSFQGTGSYEQYF
TGTGCCAGCAGCTTCCAAGGGACAGGGTCCTACGAGCAGTACTTC
>TRBJ2-3|TRBV5-7|NA|TRBD1
CASSLPGTGDRLTDTQYF
TGTGCCAGCAGCTTGCCCGGGACAGGGGATCGGTTAACAGATACGCAGTATTTT
>TRBJ2-2|TRBV2|few|TRBD2
CASRTSGMTGELFF
TGTGCCAGCAGAACTAGCGGGATGACCGGGGAGCTGTTTTTT
>TRBJ2-1|TRBV7-3|NA|TRBD2
CASSFGAGALNEQFF
TGTGCCAGCAGCTTCGGAGCGGGAGCCCTCAATGAGCAGTTCTTC
>TRBJ1-5|TRBV23-1|NA|NA
CASSQEGQDQPQHF
TGCGCCAGCAGTCAGGAGGGGCAGGATCAGCCCCAGCATTTT
>TRBJ2-1|TRBV7-8|NA|NA
CASSSLGRGSYNEQFF
TGTGCCAGCAGCTCCCTGGGCCGGGGGTCTTACAATGAGCAGTTCTTC
>TRBJ1-2|TRBV10-2|NA|NA
CASTDDFRRNGYTF
TGCGCCAGCACGGACGATTTTCGGAGGAATGGCTACACCTTC
>TRBJ2-4|TRBV28|NA|NA
CASSPGQAKNIQYF
TGTGCCAGCAGCCCAGGACAGGCCAAAAACATTCAGTACTTC
>TRBJ1-1|TRBV28|once|NA
CASSLGGRAAFF
TGTGCCAGCAGTTTAGGGGGGCGGGCCGCTTTCTTT
>TRBJ1-5|TRBV5-1|NA|TRBD1
CASSLGQGPYSNQPQHF
TGCGCCAGCAGCTTGGGACAGGGTCCTTATAGCAATCAGCCCCAGCATTTT
>TRBJ2-2|TRBV18|NA|NA
CASSPGGDPNTGELFF
TGTGCCAGCTCACCAGGCGGGGACCCTAACACCGGGGAGCTGTTTTTT
>TRBJ2-7|TRBV5-1|NA|NA
CASSLALSYEQYF
TGCGCCAGCAGCCTCGCCCTCTCCTACGAGCAGTACTTC
>TRBJ1-2|TRBV18|NA|NA
CASSPDRQANYGYTF
TGTGCCAGCTCACCAGACCGGCAGGCTAACTATGGCTACACCTTC
>TRBJ1-2|TRBV30|NA|NA
CAWSTQIGYGYTF
TGTGCCTGGAGTACACAGATTGGCTATGGCTACACCTTC
>TRBJ1-1|TRBV21-1|NA|NA
CASSHMTLGAGTEAFF
TGTGCCAGCAGCCATATGACACTTGGGGCGGGAACTGAAGCTTTCTTT
>TRBJ1-2|TRBV19|NA|NA
CASQQGPYYTF
TGTGCCAGTCAACAGGGCCCATACTACACCTTC
>TRBJ2-3|TRBV20-1|NA|NA
CSAKAPDTQYF
TGCAGTGCTAAAGCGCCAGATACGCAGTATTTT
>TRBJ1-2|TRBV19|NA|NA
CASSRDLRGRGGGYTF
TGTGCCAGTAGTCGGGACCTTCGGGGGCGGGGTGGTGGCTACACCTTC
>TRBJ2-2|TRBV7-3|once|TRBD1
CASSPDRGTYGELFF
TGTGCCAGCAGCCCCGACAGGGGGACTTACGGGGAGCTGTTTTTT